The clone carrying this T cell receptor beta chain appeared many times. What it recognizes is unknown. The sample originates from a study of early T cells in non-severe SARS-CoV-2 infection. The wider study: Sequencing targeted bulk RNA from unsorted whole blood, leaving chains unpaired. Study-level findings and limits: VDJdb matching skewed toward anti-spike CD8 responses, missing private and CD4 specificities.

Attachment of unique molecular identifiers was made to individual cDNA molecules. TCRdb reprocessed the 5' RACE reads via MiXCR and lists one record per CDR3 protein. The sample has tens of thousands of distinct CDR3 sequences; under 7.5% are singletons. In germline, CDR1 is GTSNPN, CDR2 SVGIG (reference sequence). This CDR3 has 13 amino acids. The junction had 10 bases not matched to a gene; V was cut back by 5 bases and J by 6 bases. The clonotype comes from an adult who was a healthcare worker with PCR-confirmed SARS-CoV-2 infection or an uninfected control (not recorded which). The chain recombines TRBV30 with TRBJ2-7; TRBD1 aligns across 7 bases. The sequences come from whole blood, collected at baseline. The CDR3 is CAWAILSGGEQYF. In DNA, the CDR3 is TGTGCCTGGGCTATATTATCAGGGGGCGAGCAGTACTTC.